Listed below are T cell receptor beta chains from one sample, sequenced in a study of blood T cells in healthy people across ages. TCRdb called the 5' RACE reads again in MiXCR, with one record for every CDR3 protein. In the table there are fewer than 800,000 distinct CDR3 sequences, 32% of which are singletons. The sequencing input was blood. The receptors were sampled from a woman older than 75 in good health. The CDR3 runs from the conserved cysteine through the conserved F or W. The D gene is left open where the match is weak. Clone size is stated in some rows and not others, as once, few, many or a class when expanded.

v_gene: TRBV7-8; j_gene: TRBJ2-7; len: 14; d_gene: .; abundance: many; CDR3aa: CASSLSQGPYEQYF; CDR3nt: TGTGCCAGCAGCTTATCCCAGGGGCCCTACGAGCAGTACTTC
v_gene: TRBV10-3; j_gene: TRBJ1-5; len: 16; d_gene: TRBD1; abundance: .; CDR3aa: CAISDLKQGARQPQHF; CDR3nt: TGTGCCATCAGTGACCTCAAACAGGGGGCAAGACAGCCCCAGCATTTT
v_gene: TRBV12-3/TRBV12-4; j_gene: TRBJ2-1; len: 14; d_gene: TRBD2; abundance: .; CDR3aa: CASSTGTSVHEQFF; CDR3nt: TGTGCCAGCAGTACCGGGACTAGCGTGCATGAGCAGTTCTTC
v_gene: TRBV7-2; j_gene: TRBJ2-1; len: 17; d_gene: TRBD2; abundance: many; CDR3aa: CASSSRLAGRGNNEQFF; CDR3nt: TGTGCCAGCAGCTCCCGACTAGCGGGGAGGGGAAACAATGAGCAGTTCTTC
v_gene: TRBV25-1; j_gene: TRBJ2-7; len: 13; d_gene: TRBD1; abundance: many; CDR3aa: CASSDRVSDEQYF; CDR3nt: TGTGCCAGCAGCGACAGGGTGTCCGACGAGCAGTACTTC
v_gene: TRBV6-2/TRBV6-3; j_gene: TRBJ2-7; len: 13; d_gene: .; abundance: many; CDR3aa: CASSRDAPYEQYF; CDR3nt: TGTGCCAGCAGTCGGGACGCCCCCTACGAGCAGTACTTC
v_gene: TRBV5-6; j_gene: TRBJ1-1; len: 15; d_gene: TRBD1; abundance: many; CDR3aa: CASSFQGAPAREAFF; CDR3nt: TGTGCCAGCAGCTTCCAGGGGGCTCCCGCGCGGGAAGCTTTCTTT
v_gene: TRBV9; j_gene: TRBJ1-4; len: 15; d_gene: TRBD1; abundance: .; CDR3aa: CASSVATGVGEKLFF; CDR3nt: TGTGCCAGCAGCGTAGCAACAGGGGTGGGCGAAAAACTGTTTTTT
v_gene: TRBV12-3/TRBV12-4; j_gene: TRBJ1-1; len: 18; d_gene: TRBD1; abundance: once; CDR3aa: CASSRALQGPSGNTGAFF; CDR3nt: TGTGCCAGCAGCCGGGCATTACAGGGGCCGTCCGGTAATACTGGAGCTTTCTTT
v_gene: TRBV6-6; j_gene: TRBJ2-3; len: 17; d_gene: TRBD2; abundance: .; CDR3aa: CASSYTTGAGVTDTQYF; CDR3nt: TGTGCCAGCAGTTATACGACTGGGGCGGGAGTAACAGATACGCAGTATTTT
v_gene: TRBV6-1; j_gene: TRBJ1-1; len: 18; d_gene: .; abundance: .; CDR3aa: CASSLPGFVGSGDTEAFF; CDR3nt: TGTGCCAGCAGCCTCCCGGGGTTTGTGGGGTCTGGGGACACTGAAGCTTTCTTT
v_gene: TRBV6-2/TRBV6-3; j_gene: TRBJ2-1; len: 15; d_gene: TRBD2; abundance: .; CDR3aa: CASSRGLAGVDEQFF; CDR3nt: TGTGCCAGCAGCCGTGGACTAGCGGGAGTCGATGAGCAGTTCTTC
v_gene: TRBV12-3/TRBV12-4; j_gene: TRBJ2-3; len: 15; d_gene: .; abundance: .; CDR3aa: CASSHPGLRADTQYF; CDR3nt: TGTGCCAGCAGTCATCCTGGACTAAGGGCAGATACGCAGTATTTT
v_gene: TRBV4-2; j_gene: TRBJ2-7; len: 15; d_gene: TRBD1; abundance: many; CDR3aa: CASSLDRGETYEQYF; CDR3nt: TGTGCCAGCAGCCTTGACAGGGGGGAAACCTACGAGCAGTACTTC
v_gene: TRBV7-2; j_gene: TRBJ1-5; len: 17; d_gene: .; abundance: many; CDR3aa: CASSLRRSPYSNQPQHF; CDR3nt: TGTGCCAGCAGCCTCAGGCGAAGTCCATATAGCAATCAGCCCCAGCATTTT
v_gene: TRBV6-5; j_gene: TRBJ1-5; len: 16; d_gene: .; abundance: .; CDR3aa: CASTVNRDTSNQPQHF; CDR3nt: TGTGCCAGCACCGTAAACCGGGACACTAGCAATCAGCCCCAGCATTTT
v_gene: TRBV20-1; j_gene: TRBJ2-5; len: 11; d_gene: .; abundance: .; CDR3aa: CSASRERKQYF; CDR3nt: TGCAGTGCTAGCCGGGAGAGGAAGCAGTACTTC
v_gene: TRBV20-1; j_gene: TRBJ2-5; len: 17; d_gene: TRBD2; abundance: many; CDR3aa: CSARDPASGGAIETQYF; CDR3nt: TGCAGTGCTAGAGATCCGGCTAGCGGGGGGGCCATAGAGACCCAGTACTTC
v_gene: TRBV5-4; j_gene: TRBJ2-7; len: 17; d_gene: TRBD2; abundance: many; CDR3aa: CASSSGLAGAKGVEQYF; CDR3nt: TGTGCCAGCAGCTCTGGACTAGCGGGGGCCAAGGGGGTTGAGCAGTACTTC
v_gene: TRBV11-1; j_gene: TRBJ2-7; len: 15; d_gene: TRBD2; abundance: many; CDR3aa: CASSLLAARPYEQYF; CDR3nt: TGTGCCAGCAGCTTACTAGCGGCCCGACCCTACGAGCAGTACTTC
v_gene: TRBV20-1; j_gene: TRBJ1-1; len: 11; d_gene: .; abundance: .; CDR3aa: CRMGGDTEAFF; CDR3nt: TGCAGGATGGGCGGAGACACTGAAGCTTTCTTT
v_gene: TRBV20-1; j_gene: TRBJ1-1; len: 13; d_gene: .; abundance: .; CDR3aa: CSAREVRGTEAFF; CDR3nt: TGCAGTGCTAGAGAAGTTCGGGGAACTGAAGCTTTCTTT
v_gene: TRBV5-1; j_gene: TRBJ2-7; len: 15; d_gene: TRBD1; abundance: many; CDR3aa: CASSWAPGQGPEQYF; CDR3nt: TGCGCCAGCAGCTGGGCCCCCGGACAGGGTCCCGAGCAGTACTTC
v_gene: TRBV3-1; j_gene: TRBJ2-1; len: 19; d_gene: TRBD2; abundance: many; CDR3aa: CASSQERGLALFSYNEQFF; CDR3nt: TGTGCCAGCAGCCAAGAACGGGGACTAGCGTTATTCTCCTACAATGAGCAGTTCTTC
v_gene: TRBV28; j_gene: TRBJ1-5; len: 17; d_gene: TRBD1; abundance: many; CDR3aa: CASSTRQGRWSNQPQHF; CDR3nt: TGTGCCAGCAGTACACGACAGGGCCGCTGGAGCAATCAGCCCCAGCATTTT
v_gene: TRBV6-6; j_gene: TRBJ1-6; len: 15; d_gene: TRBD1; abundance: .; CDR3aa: CACSYSGTGSTPLHF; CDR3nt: TGTGCCTGCAGTTACTCGGGGACAGGATCCACACCCCTCCACTTT
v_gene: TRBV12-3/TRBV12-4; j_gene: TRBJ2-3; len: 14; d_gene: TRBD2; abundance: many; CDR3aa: CASSLGGGADTQYF; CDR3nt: TGTGCCAGCAGTTTGGGCGGGGGGGCAGATACGCAGTATTTT
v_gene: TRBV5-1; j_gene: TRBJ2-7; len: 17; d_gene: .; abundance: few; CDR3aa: CASSLAWLDGGSYEQYF; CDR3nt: TGCGCCAGCAGCTTGGCCTGGTTAGATGGCGGCTCCTACGAGCAGTACTTC
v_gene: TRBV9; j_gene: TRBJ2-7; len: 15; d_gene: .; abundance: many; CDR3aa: CASSLAPTLLYEQYF; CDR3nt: TGTGCCAGCAGTCTAGCGCCAACGCTACTCTACGAGCAGTACTTC
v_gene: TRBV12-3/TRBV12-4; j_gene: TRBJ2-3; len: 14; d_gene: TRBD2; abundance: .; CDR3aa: CASSARGGTDAQYF; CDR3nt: TGTGCCAGCAGCGCTCGGGGGGGTACAGATGCGCAGTATTTT
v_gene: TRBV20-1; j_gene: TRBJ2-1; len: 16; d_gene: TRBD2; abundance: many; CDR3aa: CSASGGVRSSYNEQFF; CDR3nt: TGCAGTGCTAGCGGGGGGGTGAGATCTTCCTACAATGAGCAGTTCTTC
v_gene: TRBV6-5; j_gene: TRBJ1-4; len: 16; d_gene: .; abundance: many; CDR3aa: CASSYSPSTISFKLFF; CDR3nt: TGTGCCAGCAGTTACTCCCCCTCCACGATTTCTTTTAAACTGTTTTTT
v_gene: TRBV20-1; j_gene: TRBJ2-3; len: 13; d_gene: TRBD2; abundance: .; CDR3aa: CSALGLGTDTQYF; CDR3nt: TGCAGTGCCCTGGGACTAGGCACAGATACGCAGTATTTT
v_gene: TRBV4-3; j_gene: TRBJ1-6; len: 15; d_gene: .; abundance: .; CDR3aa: CASSQDGRANSPLHF; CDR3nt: TGCGCCAGCAGCCAAGACGGCAGGGCGAATTCACCCCTCCACTTT
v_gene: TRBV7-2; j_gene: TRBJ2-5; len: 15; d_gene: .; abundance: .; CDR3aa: CASSQGGERVETQYF; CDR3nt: TGTGCCAGCAGCCAAGGGGGGGAGAGAGTAGAGACCCAGTACTTC
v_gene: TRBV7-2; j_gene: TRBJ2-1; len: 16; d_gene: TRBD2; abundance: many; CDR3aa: CASSLAGLAGEREQFF; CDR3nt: TGTGCCAGCAGCTTAGCGGGACTAGCGGGGGAACGAGAGCAGTTCTTC
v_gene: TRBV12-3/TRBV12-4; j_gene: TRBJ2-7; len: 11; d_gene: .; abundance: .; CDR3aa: CACSFGREQYF; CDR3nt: TGTGCCTGCAGTTTTGGCCGCGAGCAGTACTTC
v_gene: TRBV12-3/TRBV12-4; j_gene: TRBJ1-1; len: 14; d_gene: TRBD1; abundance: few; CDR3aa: CASSQGQGSLLGFF; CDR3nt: TGTGCCAGCAGTCAGGGACAGGGGAGCCTTTTGGGTTTCTTT
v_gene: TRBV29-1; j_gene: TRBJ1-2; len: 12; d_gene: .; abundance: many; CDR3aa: CSAHEANYGYTF; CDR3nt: TGCAGCGCCCACGAGGCTAACTATGGCTACACCTTC
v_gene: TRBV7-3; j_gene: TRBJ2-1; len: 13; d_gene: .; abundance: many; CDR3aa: CASRGSSSNEQFF; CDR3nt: TGTGCCAGCAGGGGATCTAGCAGCAATGAGCAGTTCTTC
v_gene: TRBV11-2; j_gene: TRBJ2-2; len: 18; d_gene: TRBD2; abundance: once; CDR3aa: CASSRWGSGGAGTGELFF; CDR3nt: TGTGCCAGCAGCCGCTGGGGTAGCGGGGGGGCTGGAACCGGGGAGCTGTTTTTT
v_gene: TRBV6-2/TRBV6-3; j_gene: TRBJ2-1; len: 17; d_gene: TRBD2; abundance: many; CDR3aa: CASSWRTSGGARNEQFF; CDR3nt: TGTGCCAGCAGTTGGAGGACTAGCGGGGGGGCCCGGAATGAGCAGTTCTTC
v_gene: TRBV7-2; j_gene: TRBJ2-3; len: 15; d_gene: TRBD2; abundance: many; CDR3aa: CASSFRAGGSDTQYF; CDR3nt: TGTGCCAGCAGCTTCCGAGCGGGGGGCTCAGATACGCAGTATTTT
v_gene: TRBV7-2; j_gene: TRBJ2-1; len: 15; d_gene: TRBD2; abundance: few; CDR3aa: CASSLAGTSRDEQFF; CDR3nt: TGTGCCAGCAGCTTAGCCGGGACTAGCAGGGATGAGCAGTTCTTC
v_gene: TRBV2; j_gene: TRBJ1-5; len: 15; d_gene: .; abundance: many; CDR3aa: CASSEAGGLNQPQHF; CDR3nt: TGTGCCAGCAGTGAGGCTGGAGGACTCAATCAGCCCCAGCATTTT